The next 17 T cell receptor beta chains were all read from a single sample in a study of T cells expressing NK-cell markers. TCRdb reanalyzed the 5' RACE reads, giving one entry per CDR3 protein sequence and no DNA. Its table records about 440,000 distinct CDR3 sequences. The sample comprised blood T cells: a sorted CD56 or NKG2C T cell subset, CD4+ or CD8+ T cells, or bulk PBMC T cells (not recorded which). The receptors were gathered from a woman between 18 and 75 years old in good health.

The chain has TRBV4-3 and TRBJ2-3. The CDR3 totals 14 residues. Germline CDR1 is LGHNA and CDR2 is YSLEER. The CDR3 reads CASSQDTTTDTQYF.

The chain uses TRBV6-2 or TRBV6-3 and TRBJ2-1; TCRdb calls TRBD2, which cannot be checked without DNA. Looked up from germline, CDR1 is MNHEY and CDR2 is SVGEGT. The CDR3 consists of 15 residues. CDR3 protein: CASSYGSGEYNEQFF.

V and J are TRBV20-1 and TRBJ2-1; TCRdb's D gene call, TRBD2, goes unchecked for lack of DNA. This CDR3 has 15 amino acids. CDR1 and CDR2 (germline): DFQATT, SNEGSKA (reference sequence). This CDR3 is CSARAKRQTYNEQFF.

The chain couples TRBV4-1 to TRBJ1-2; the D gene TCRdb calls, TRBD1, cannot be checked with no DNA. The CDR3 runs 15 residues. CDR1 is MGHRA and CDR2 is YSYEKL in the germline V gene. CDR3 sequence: CASSQTRGSAYGYTF.

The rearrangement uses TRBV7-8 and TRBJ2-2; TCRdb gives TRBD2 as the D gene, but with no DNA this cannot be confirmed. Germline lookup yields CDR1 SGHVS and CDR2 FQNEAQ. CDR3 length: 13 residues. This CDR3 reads CANLDEPTGELFF.

CDR3 sequence: CASTSAGTSGYNEQFF. The V call is TRBV12-3 or TRBV12-4, the J call TRBJ2-1; TCRdb calls TRBD2, which cannot be checked without DNA. This CDR3 has 16 amino acids.

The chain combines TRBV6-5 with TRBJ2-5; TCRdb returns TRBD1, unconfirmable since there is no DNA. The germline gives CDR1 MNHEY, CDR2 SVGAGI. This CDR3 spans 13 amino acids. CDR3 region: CASSYEVGGTQYF.

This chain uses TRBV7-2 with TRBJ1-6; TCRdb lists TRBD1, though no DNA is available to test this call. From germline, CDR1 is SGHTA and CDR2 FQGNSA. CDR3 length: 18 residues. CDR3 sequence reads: CASSLASPWGLGNSPLHF.

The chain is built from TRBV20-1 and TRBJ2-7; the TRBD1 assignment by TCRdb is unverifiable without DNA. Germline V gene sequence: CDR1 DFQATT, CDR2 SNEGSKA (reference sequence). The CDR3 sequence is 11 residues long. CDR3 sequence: CSASAGAEQYF.

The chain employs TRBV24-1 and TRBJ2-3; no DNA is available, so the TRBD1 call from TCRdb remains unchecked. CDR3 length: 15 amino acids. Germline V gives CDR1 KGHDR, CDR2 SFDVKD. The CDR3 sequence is CATSDSGHLTDTQYF.

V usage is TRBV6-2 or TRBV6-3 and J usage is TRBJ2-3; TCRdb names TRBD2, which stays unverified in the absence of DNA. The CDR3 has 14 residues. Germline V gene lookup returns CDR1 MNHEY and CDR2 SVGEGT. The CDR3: CASSRGGSADTQYF.

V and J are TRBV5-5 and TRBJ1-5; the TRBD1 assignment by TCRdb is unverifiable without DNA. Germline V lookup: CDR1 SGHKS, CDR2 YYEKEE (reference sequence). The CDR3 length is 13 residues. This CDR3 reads CASSRQGERPQHF.

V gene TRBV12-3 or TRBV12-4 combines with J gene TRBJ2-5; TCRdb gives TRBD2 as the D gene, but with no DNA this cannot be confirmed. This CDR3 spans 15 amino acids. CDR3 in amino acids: CASSRRRGPLVTQYF.

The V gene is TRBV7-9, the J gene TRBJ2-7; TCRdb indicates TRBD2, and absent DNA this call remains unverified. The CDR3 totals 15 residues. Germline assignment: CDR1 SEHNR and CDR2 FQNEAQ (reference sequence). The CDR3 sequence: CASSASRGRNYEQYF.

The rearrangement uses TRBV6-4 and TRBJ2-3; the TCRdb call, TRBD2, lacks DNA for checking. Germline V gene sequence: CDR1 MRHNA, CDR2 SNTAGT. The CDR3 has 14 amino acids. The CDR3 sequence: CATKTRIGADTQYF.

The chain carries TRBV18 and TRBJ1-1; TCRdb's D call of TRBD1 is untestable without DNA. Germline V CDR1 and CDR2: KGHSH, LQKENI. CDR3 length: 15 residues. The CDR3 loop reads CASSQTTGVDTEAFF.

The CDR3 sequence is CASSLRGKIDSPLHF. V and J are TRBV7-2 and TRBJ1-6; TCRdb's D call, TRBD1, is unchecked because there is no DNA. Per germline, CDR1 SGHTA and CDR2 FQGNSA. The CDR3 sequence is 15 residues long.